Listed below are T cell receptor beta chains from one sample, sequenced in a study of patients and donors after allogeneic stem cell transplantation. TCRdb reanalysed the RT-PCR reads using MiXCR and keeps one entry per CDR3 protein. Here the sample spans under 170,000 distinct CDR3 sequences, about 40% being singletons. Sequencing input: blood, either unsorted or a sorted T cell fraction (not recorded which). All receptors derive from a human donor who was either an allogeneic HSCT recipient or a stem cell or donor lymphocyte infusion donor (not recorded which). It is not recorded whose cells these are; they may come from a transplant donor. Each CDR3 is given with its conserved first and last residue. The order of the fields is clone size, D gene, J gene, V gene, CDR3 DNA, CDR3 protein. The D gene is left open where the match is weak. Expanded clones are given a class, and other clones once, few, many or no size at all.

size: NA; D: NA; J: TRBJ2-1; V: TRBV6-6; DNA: TGTGCCAGCGGAGAACACAATGAGCAGTTCTTC; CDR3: CASGEHNEQFF
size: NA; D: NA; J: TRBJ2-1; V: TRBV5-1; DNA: TGCGCCAGCAGCTGGTTATCAGGGACCTACAATGAGCAGTTCTTC; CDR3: CASSWLSGTYNEQFF
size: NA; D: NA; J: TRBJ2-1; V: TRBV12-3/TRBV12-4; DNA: TGTGCCAGCAGTTTTTTGTGGGGAAAGGACAATGAGCAGTTCTTC; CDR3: CASSFLWGKDNEQFF
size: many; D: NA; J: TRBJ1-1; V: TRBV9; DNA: TGTGCCAGCAGCGTACTCGGGAACACTGAAGCTTTCTTT; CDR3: CASSVLGNTEAFF
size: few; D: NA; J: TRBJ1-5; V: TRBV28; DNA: TGTGCCAGCAGTTTATCAGGGCATCAGGGGCCCCAGCATTTT; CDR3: CASSLSGHQGPQHF
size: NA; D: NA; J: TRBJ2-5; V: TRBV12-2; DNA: TGTGCAAGTCGCCGAAGACAGGTGATTGTGGAGACCCAGTACTTC; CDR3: CASRRRQVIVETQYF
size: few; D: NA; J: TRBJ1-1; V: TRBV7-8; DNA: TGTGCCAGCGCGGAGGAGGACACTGAAGCTTTCTTT; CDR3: CASAEEDTEAFF
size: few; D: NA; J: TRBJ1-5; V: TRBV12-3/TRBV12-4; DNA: TGTGCCAGCAGCCCCCCGGGGAGGAAGCCCCAGCATTTT; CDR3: CASSPPGRKPQHF
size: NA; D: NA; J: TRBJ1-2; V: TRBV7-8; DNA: TGTGCCAGCAGATCCACAGGGACTGGCTACACCTTC; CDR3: CASRSTGTGYTF
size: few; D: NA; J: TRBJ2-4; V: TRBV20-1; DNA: TGCAGTGCTACTTACCGGGACAAAAAAAACATTCAGTACTTC; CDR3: CSATYRDKKNIQYF
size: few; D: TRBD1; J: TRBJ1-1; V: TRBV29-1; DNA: TGCAGCGGGAGGACAGGGAAGGCTGAAGCTTTCTTT; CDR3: CSGRTGKAEAFF
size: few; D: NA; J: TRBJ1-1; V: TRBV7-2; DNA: TGTGCCAGCAGCTTAGGGCCCAGGGGAGAAGCTTTCTTT; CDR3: CASSLGPRGEAFF
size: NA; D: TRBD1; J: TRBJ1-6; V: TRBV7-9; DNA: TGTGCCAGCAGCTTTTCACAGGGGGCTGGATCCTATAATTCACCCCTCCACTTT; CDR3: CASSFSQGAGSYNSPLHF
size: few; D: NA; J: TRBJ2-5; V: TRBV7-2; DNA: TGTGCCAGCCCCCACCGGGACTCAGCGGAGACCCAGTACTTC; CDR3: CASPHRDSAETQYF
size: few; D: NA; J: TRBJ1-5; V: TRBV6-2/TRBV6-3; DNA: TGTGCCAGCAGTTTTCCCTTGGGGGGATCGAATCAGCCCCAGCATTTT; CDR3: CASSFPLGGSNQPQHF
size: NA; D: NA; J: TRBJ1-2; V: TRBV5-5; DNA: TGTGCCAGCAGCTTGTTGTCAAGTGGCTATGGCTACACCTTC; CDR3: CASSLLSSGYGYTF
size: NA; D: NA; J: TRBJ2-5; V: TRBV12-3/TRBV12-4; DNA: TGTGCCAGCAGTTACGGGACCGCGACTCTTGAGACCCAGTACTTC; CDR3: CASSYGTATLETQYF
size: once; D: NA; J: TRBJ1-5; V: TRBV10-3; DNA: TGTGCCATCAGTGAAGGGTCGGGGAGTCAGCCCCAGCATTTT; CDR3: CAISEGSGSQPQHF
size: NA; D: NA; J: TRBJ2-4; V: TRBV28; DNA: TGTGCCAGCAGTTCCTCCCGGTTGGGCAAAAACATTCAGTACTTC; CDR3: CASSSSRLGKNIQYF
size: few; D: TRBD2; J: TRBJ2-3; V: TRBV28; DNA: TGTGCCAGCAGTCCCGGGACTAGGCCTAGCACAGATACGCAGTATTTT; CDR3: CASSPGTRPSTDTQYF
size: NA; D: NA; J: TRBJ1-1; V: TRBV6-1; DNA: TGTGCCAGCAGTCCTACGGCGGGGGCGAACACTGAAGCTTTCTTT; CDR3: CASSPTAGANTEAFF
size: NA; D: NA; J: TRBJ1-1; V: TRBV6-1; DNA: TGTGCCGGCCGGGCGATCCTCAGGGGGAACACTGAAGCTTTCTTT; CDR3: CAGRAILRGNTEAFF
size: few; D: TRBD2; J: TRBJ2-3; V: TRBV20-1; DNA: TGCAGTGCTTCCCGACTAGCGGGGGTCCCCACAGATACGCAGTATTTT; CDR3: CSASRLAGVPTDTQYF
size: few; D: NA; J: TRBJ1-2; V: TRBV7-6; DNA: TGTGCCAGCAGCTTAGATGGTGCGGACTATGGCTACACCTTC; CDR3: CASSLDGADYGYTF
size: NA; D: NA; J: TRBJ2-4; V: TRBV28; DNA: TGTGCCAGCAGGGCTGGGGGGATTCAGTACTTC; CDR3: CASRAGGIQYF
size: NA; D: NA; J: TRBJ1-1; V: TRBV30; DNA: TGTGCCTGGACCTGGGGGGGGATGGGTGAAGCTTTCTTT; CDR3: CAWTWGGMGEAFF
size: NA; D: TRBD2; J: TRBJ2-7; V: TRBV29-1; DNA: TGCAGCGTTGATGTGTTAGGACTAGCGGGGGGGAACGAGCAGTACTTC; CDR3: CSVDVLGLAGGNEQYF
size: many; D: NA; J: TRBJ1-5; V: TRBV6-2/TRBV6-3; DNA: TGTGCCAGCAGTTACGGCCGAAATCAGCCCCAGCATTTT; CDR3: CASSYGRNQPQHF
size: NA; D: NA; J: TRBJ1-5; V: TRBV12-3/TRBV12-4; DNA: TGTGCCAGCACCCTGCAGGAGGCCTCGGGACAGCCCCAGCATTTT; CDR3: CASTLQEASGQPQHF
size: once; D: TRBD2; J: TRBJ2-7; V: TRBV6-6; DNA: TGTGCCAGCAGTCCCGGGGGAGCGGGGGGGCGCGAGCAGTACTTC; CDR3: CASSPGGAGGREQYF
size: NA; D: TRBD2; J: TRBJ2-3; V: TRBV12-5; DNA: TGTGCTAGTGGTTTCGGCGGGGGGGCGACAGATACGCAGTATTTT; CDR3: CASGFGGGATDTQYF
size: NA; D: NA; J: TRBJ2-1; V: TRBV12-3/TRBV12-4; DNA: TGTGCTGGGGGGTTGGACAATGAGCAGTTCTTC; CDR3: CAGGLDNEQFF
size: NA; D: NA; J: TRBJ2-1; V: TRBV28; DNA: TGTGCCAGCAGTTTATGGGGGGACATTGACAATGAGCAGTTCTTC; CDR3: CASSLWGDIDNEQFF
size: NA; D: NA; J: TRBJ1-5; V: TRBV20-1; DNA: TGCAGTGCTAGAGATCTGTGGGCGAATCAGCCCCAGCATTTT; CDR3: CSARDLWANQPQHF
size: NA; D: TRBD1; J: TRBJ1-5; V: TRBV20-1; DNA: TGCAGTGTCGGTGACAGGGGTTCGTATCAGCCCCAGCATTTT; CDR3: CSVGDRGSYQPQHF
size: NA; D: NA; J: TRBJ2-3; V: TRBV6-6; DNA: TGTGCCAGCAGTTACTCGATGCTGGGGGCGGCAGATACGCAGTATTTT; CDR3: CASSYSMLGAADTQYF
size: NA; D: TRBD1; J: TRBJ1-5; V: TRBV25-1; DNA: TGTGCCAGCAGCCGACAGGGGGCCAATCAGCCCCAGCATTTT; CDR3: CASSRQGANQPQHF
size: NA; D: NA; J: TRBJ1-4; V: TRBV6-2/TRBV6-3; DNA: TGTGCCAGCAGTTACTCGAGGGGGAATGAAAAACTGTTTTTT; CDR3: CASSYSRGNEKLFF
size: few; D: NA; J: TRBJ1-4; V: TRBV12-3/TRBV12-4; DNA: TGTGCCAGCAGTTGGCGCAGATCCGAAAAACTGTTTTTT; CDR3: CASSWRRSEKLFF
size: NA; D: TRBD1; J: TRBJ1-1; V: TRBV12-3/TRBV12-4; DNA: TGTGCCAGCAGTAAGACAGGGGACACTGAAGCTTTCTTT; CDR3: CASSKTGDTEAFF
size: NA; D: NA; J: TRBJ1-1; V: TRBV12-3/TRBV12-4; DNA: TGTGCCAGCAGCATTTCTACCCCAGTGGGTACTGAAGCTTTCTTT; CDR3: CASSISTPVGTEAFF
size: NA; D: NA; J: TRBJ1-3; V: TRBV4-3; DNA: TGCGCCAGCAGCCAGGCGGACAGAGGAAACACCATATATTTT; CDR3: CASSQADRGNTIYF
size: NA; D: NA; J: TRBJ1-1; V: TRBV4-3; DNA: TGCGCCAGCAGCCAAGATCAAGTGGGGGGCACTGAAGCTTTCTTT; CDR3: CASSQDQVGGTEAFF
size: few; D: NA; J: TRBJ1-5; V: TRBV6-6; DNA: TGTGCCAGCAGTTATGGGACGGACCGCAATCAGCCCCAGCATTTT; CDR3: CASSYGTDRNQPQHF
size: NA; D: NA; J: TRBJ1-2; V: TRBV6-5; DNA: TGTGCCAGCGGGGGGAAGGACTGGCGGAACTATGGCTACACCTTC; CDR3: CASGGKDWRNYGYTF
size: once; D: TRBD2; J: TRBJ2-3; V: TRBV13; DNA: TGTGCCAGCAGCCCCGAGACTAGCGGCGATACGCAGTATTTT; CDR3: CASSPETSGDTQYF
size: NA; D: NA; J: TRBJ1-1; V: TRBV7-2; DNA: TGTGCCAGCAGCTTAGCTAGTACAGGTCCCCGCATGAACACTGAAGCTTTCTTT; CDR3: CASSLASTGPRMNTEAFF
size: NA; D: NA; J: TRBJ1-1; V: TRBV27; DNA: TGTGCCAGCAGTTTATCGGGAGGGTGGGTGAATACTGAAGCTTTCTTT; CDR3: CASSLSGGWVNTEAFF
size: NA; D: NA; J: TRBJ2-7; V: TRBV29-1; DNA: TGCAGCGGGGAGCGGTGTTCAATTCTGGAGCAGTACTTC; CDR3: CSGERCSILEQYF
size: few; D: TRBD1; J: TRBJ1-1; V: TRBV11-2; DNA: TGTGCCAGCAGCTTACATCCCCGACAGGGGCGCATGAACACTGAAGCTTTCTTT; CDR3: CASSLHPRQGRMNTEAFF
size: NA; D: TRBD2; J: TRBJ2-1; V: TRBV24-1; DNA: TGTGCCACCAGTGCCCTCGACGGGAGGGTCAATGAGCAGTTCTTC; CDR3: CATSALDGRVNEQFF
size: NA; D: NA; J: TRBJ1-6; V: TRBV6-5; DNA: TGTGCCAGCAGTTACTCACAGGGAGAGTCCTATAATTCACCCCTCCACTTT; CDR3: CASSYSQGESYNSPLHF
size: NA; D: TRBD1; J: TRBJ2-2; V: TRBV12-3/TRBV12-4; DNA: TGTGCCAGCAGTTTTGTACAGGGGGCCGGGGAGCTGTTTTTT; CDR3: CASSFVQGAGELFF
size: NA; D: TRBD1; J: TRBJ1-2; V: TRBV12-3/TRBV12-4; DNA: TGTGCCAGCAGAAGGACAGGGGATGGCTACACCTTC; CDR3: CASRRTGDGYTF
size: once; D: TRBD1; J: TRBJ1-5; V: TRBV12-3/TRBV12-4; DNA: TGTGCCAGCAGCCACACTGGGGGACAGTTATATCAGCCCCAGCATTTT; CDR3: CASSHTGGQLYQPQHF
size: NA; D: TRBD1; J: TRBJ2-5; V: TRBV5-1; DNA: TGCGCCAGCAGCTTAGGGACAGGGGGCCGGGAGACCCAGTACTTC; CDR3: CASSLGTGGRETQYF
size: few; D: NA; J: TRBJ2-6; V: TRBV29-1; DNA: TGCAGCGTTGAAGGGGAGATCACCTCTGGGGCCAACGTCCTGACTTTC; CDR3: CSVEGEITSGANVLTF
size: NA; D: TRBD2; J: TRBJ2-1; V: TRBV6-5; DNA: TGTGCCAGCAGTTCCCCTAGCGGGGGACCCTACAATGAGCAGTTCTTC; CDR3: CASSSPSGGPYNEQFF
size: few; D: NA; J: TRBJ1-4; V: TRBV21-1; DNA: TGTGCCAGCAGCATACCTTGGGAAGGTTGTAATGAAAAACTGTTTTTT; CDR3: CASSIPWEGCNEKLFF